Following are 25 T cell receptor beta chains from one sample sequenced in a study of T cell repertoires in cytomegalovirus infection. Each CDR3 protein gets one entry after TCRdb re-called the reads with MiXCR. Of some 170,000 distinct CDR3 sequences in the sample, approximately 18% are singletons; the top ten hold about 23%. Sequenced sample: CD8+ T cells from PBMCs. Receptors were obtained from a human donor in good health (CMV status not recorded). Some clones in this sample may be carry-over from other donors' samples.

The chain links TRBV7-9 to TRBJ2-2; 10 positions match TRBD1. The CDR3 covers 16 residues. Trimming cost V 7 bases and J 7 bases; bases outside gene matches: 12. Germline CDR1 reads SEHNR; CDR2 reads FQNEAQ (reference sequence). The CDR3 protein is CASTFPGDRGDGELFF. The CDR3, as DNA: TGTGCCAGCACTTTCCCCGGGGACAGGGGAGACGGGGAGCTGTTTTTT.

There are a few counts of this clonotype. The V and J genes are TRBV6-5 and TRBJ2-2; D tentatively reads TRBD1 or TRBD2 (6 bases each). CDR1 is MNHEY, CDR2 SVGAGI, per germline. Between the trimmed V and J ends, which lost 4 bases and 5 bases, there was a span of 14 bases. The CDR3 totals 15 residues. The CDR3 here is CASSLEGGQTGELFF. CDR3 sequence (DNA): TGTGCCAGCAGTTTAGAAGGGGGGCAAACCGGGGAGCTGTTTTTT.

This clonotype was counted a few times. The chain joins TRBV6-2 or TRBV6-3 to TRBJ2-1; possibly TRBD1 for D (6 bases). CDR1 and CDR2 (germline): MNHEY, SVGEGT. Trimming left V 2 bases short and J 9 bases short, with 11 bases between. This CDR3 has 13 residues. The CDR3 spells CASSYNRVFEQFF. CDR3 DNA: TGTGCCAGCAGTTACAACAGGGTTTTTGAGCAGTTCTTC.

V gene TRBV6-5 combines with J gene TRBJ1-1; perhaps TRBD1 as D (5 bases). Germline V gene lookup returns CDR1 MNHEY and CDR2 SVGAGI. V was cut by 2 bases and J by 3 bases, with 10 bases left in between. This CDR3 spans 14 amino acids. CDR3 sequence (DNA): TGTGCCAGCAGTTACGGGTGGGGGGACACTGAAGCTTTCTTT. Translating it yields CASSYGWGDTEAFF.

This clonotype was counted a few times. The chain couples TRBV5-6 to TRBJ1-5, with D possibly being TRBD1 (6 bases). Looked up from germline, CDR1 is SGHDT and CDR2 is YYEEEE. V lost 7 bases to trimming and J lost 0 bases, with 14 bases between them. This CDR3 region has 15 residues. CDR3 sequence: CASQNRALSNQPQHF. In DNA form, the CDR3 reads TGTGCCAGCCAGAACAGGGCGCTTAGCAATCAGCCCCAGCATTTT.

The V gene is TRBV12-3 or TRBV12-4, the J gene TRBJ1-1; 7 bases map to TRBD1. The CDR3 totals 15 residues. Trimming at V came to 4 bases and at J to 5 bases, leaving 10 bases not matched to a gene. The CDR3 reads CASSSGRGRWTEAFF. The CDR3 DNA reads as TGTGCCAGCAGTTCGGGCAGGGGGAGATGGACTGAAGCTTTCTTT.

J is TRBJ1-2 and V is TRBV6-8, with unresolved D. From germline, CDR1 is MNHGY and CDR2 SAAAGT. This CDR3 is built from 13 residues. The V end was cut by 2 bases, the J end by 6 bases, with 10 bases between. DNA for the CDR3: TGTGCCAGCAGTTACGGAGGGTCGGATGGCTACACCTTC. It encodes CASSYGGSDGYTF.

The V and J genes are TRBV7-9 and TRBJ1-1; the D gene is possibly TRBD1 (5 bases). This CDR3 comprises 14 residues. V lost 1 base and J 2 bases, leaving 8 bases between the germline ends. From germline, CDR1 is SEHNR and CDR2 FQNEAQ (reference sequence). CDR3 sequence: CASSLEDTNTEAFF. For the CDR3, the DNA is TGTGCCAGCAGCTTAGAGGACACCAACACTGAAGCTTTCTTT.

CDR3 nucleotides: TGCGCCAGCAGCGCGCCTCTACAGGTCGGATATGGCTACACCTTC. It yields the protein CASSAPLQVGYGYTF. The chain has TRBV10-2 and TRBJ1-2; D is possibly TRBD1 (5 bases). Trimming took off 6 bases at V and 5 bases at J, with 19 bases between the two ends. Germline V CDR1 and CDR2: WSHSY, SAAADI. This CDR3 spans 15 amino acids.

A few counts support this clonotype. The chain has TRBV7-2 and TRBJ2-7; D is perhaps TRBD2 (5 bases). CDR1 and CDR2 (germline): SGHTA, FQGNSA. The CDR3 has 14 amino acids. Trimming took off 2 bases at V and 2 bases at J, with 10 bases between the two ends. CDR3 amino acids: CASSLNRLTYEQYF. The DNA of the CDR3 is TGTGCCAGCAGCTTAAATAGACTAACCTACGAGCAGTACTTC.

The chain combines TRBV28 with TRBJ2-2, with TRBD2 identical over 8 bases. V was clipped by 6 bases and J by 2 bases; unmatched bases: 5. CDR3 size: 15 residues. Germline CDR1 is MDHEN and CDR2 is SYDVKM. CDR3 sequence reads: CASSRGGPNTGELFF. As DNA, the CDR3 is TGTGCCAGCAGCCGCGGGGGGCCCAACACCGGGGAGCTGTTTTTT.

The chain combines TRBV7-2 with TRBJ2-3, with 8 bases that match TRBD1. CDR1 SGHTA and CDR2 FQGNSA come from the germline V gene. With V trimmed by 5 bases and J by 4 bases, 8 bases remained unmatched. There are 15 residues in the CDR3. CDR3 DNA sequence: TGTGCCAGCAGCCGGGACAGGTCCCTTCCAGATACGCAGTATTTT. This encodes CASSRDRSLPDTQYF.

This clonotype was seen a handful of times. This chain joins TRBV6-2 or TRBV6-3 and TRBJ1-5, with TRBD1 matching 7 bases. The CDR3 is made up of 17 amino acids. V lost 2 bases to trimming and J lost 1 base; unmatched junction nucleotides: 8. The V gene's germline CDR1 is MNHEY and CDR2 SVGEGT. The DNA for the CDR3 is TGTGCCAGCAGTTACGCCTTCACAGGGGAAAGCAATCAGCCCCAGCATTTT. This translates into CASSYAFTGESNQPQHF.

This clonotype was recorded a few times. The chain recombines TRBV12-3 or TRBV12-4 with TRBJ1-5; a possible D gene is TRBD1 (5 bases). There are 13 residues in the CDR3. V lost 3 bases, J lost 6 bases, and 9 bases lay in between. CDR3 DNA: TGTGCCAGCAGTTTGGGGGGGGTTCAGCCCCAGCATTTT. Protein: CASSLGGVQPQHF.

The rearrangement links TRBV30 to TRBJ2-1; a weak D match, TRBD2 (5 bases). Trimming removed 2 bases at V and 8 bases at J, with 10 bases between. CDR1 is GTSNPN and CDR2 is SVGIG in the germline V gene (reference sequence). The CDR3 is made up of 12 amino acids. CDR3 in amino acids: CAWSIGDYEQFF. CDR3 nucleotides: TGTGCCTGGAGTATCGGGGATTATGAGCAGTTCTTC.

This clonotype was counted only a few times. The chain carries TRBV2 and TRBJ2-7; D not certain. Trimming shortened V by 6 bases and J by 1 base, and 19 bases separated the two germline ends. The CDR3 runs 16 residues. Germline values: CDR1 SNHLY, CDR2 FYNNEI. DNA of the CDR3: TGTGCCAGCAGCTGCCGGTGCAGGCCGTATTCCTACGAGCAGTACTTC. Its translation: CASSCRCRPYSYEQYF.

This clonotype was seen at least ten times. V gene TRBV7-2 combines with J gene TRBJ2-7; D unclear. The V end was cut by 2 bases, the J end by 4 bases, with 15 bases between. CDR1 is SGHTA, CDR2 FQGNSA, per germline. This CDR3 comprises 15 residues. The CDR3 loop reads CASSLKYDDRYEQYF. The CDR3 nucleotides are TGTGCCAGCAGCTTAAAATACGATGATAGATACGAGCAGTACTTC.

This clonotype was seen more than once but under ten times. The chain links TRBV2 to TRBJ2-7; tentatively, D is TRBD2 (5 bases). V was clipped by 6 bases and J by 6 bases, with 12 bases between them. CDR1 SNHLY and CDR2 FYNNEI come from the germline V gene. This CDR3 has 12 amino acids. DNA for the CDR3: TGTGCCAGCAGAGTGATTGGAGGCGAGCAGTACTTC. Translated, it gives CASRVIGGEQYF. Based on the CDR3 plus reference TRBV2 and TRBJ2-7, the full variable domain is EPEVTQTPSHQVTQMGQEVILRCVPISNHLYFYWYRQILGQKVEFLVSFYNNEISEKSEIFDDQFSVERPDGSNFTLKIRSTKLEDSAMYFCASRVIGGEQYFGPGTRLTVT.

This clonotype showed up many times. The V and J genes are TRBV7-9 and TRBJ2-1; D call uncertain. This CDR3 region has 12 residues. Germline V gives CDR1 SEHNR, CDR2 FQNEAQ (reference sequence). Between the trimmed V and J ends, which lost 1 base and 6 bases, there was a span of 4 bases. The CDR3 region is CASSLESNEQFF. The CDR3 DNA is TGTGCCAGCAGCTTAGAAAGCAATGAGCAGTTCTTC.

This clonotype appeared a few times. The V call is TRBV4-2, the J call TRBJ2-2; D unclear. Trimming took off 1 base at V and 2 bases at J, with 5 bases between the two ends. Looked up from germline, CDR1 is LGHNA and CDR2 is YNFKEQ. The CDR3 is 14 residues long. CDR3 residues: CASSQGHNTGELFF. CDR3 DNA sequence: TGTGCCAGCAGCCAAGGCCATAACACCGGGGAGCTGTTTTTT.

The chain links TRBV20-1 to TRBJ1-2; 7 nucleotides line up with TRBD1. Germline lookup yields CDR1 DFQATT and CDR2 SNEGSKA (reference sequence). This CDR3 is 13 amino acids long. Losses at the gene ends were 5 bases for V and 0 bases for J; bases not matched to a gene: 3. Written as DNA, the CDR3 is TGCAGTGCTGACAGGGAACCTAACTATGGCTACACCTTC. Its translation: CSADREPNYGYTF.

This clonotype was seen a handful of times. The genes are TRBV6-2 or TRBV6-3 and TRBJ1-5; D unresolved. The germline V gene encodes CDR1 MNHEY and CDR2 SVGEGT. The CDR3 totals 20 residues. The V end lost 3 bases, the J end lost 0 bases, and 24 bases lay between the germline ends. This chain's CDR3 is CASSYSFIASKTHSNQPQHF. The DNA of the CDR3 is TGTGCCAGCAGTTATTCCTTTATCGCTTCCAAGACGCATAGCAATCAGCCCCAGCATTTT.

This clonotype was observed a handful of times. V usage is TRBV6-2 or TRBV6-3 and J usage is TRBJ2-7, with D tentatively TRBD2 (6 bases). Germline V lookup: CDR1 MNHEY, CDR2 SVGEGT. The CDR3 covers 16 residues. Deletions cut 7 bases from V and 2 bases from J, with 21 bases between. The CDR3 nucleotides read TGTGCCAGCACCCTCCGGGGTGCGGGAAGTACCTACGAGCAGTACTTC. Protein product: CASTLRGAGSTYEQYF.

This clonotype turned up a few times. This chain connects TRBV28 to TRBJ2-7, with D perhaps TRBD1 (6 bases). CDR3 length: 14 amino acids. V shed 1 base and J shed 2 bases, with 9 bases lying between them. Germline loops: CDR1 MDHEN, CDR2 SYDVKM. The CDR3 nucleotides are TGTGCCAGCAGTTTATATGGACAGACCTACGAGCAGTACTTC. Its translation is CASSLYGQTYEQYF.

In DNA form, the CDR3 reads TGTGCCAGCAGTTTCGGGACAGAAAACTATGGCTACACCTTC. Residues: CASSFGTENYGYTF. This chain joins TRBV28 and TRBJ1-2; 7 bases map to TRBD1. The germline V gene has CDR1 MDHEN and CDR2 SYDVKM. Trimming removed 3 bases from V and 2 bases from J; junction bases left unmatched: 3. The CDR3 consists of 14 residues.